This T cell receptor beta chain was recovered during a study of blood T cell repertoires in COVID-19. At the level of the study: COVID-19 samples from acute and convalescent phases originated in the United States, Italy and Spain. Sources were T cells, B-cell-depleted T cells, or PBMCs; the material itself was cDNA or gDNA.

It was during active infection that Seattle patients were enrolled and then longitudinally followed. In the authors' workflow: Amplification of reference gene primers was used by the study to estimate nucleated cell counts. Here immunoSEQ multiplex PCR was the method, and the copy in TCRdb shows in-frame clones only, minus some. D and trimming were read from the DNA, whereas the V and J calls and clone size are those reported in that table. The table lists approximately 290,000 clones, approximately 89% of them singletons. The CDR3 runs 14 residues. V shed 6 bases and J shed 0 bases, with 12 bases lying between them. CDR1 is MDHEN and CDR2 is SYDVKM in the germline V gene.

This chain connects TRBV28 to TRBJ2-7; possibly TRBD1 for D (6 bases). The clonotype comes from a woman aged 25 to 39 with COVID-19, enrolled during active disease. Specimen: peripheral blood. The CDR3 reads CASRTGLVSYEQYF. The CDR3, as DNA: TGTGCCAGCAGGACAGGACTGGTCTCCTACGAGCAGTACTTC.